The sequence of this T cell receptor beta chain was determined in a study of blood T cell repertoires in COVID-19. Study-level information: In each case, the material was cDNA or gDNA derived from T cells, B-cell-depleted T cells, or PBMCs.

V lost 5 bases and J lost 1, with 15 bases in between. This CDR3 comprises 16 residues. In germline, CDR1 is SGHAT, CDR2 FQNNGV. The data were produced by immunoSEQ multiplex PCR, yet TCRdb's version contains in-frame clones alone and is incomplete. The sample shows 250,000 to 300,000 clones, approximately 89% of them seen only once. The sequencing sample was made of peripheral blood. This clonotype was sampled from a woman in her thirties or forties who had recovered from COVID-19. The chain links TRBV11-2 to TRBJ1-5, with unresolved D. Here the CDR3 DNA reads TGTGCCAGCAGCCGAACCGCCACCGGGAGCAATCAGCCCCAGCATTTT. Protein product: CASSRTATGSNQPQHF.